A selection of T cell receptor beta chains follows, all from one sample in a study of CD8+ T cells in alopecia areata. Sequencing used immunoSEQ multiplex PCR; TCRdb keeps in-frame clones, though not all of them. Among approximately 210,000 clones listed, 55% to 70% were seen once. The starting material was CD4+ T cells sorted from blood, obtained at week 4, from a patient treated with tofacitinib. The receptors come from a human donor with alopecia areata. Both conserved end residues are part of each CDR3. Each record gives: V gene, clone size, J gene, D gene, CDR3 protein, CDR3 DNA. The D gene is left open where the match is weak. Size values are once, few and many counts, or a class for expanded clones, and some rows have none.

V: TRBV5-6; size: .; J: TRBJ2-3; D: .; CDR3: CASSFSLGRGDTQYF; DNA: TGTGCCAGCAGCTTTAGCTTAGGACGAGGAGATACGCAGTATTTT
V: TRBV28; size: .; J: TRBJ1-2; D: .; CDR3: CASSLGSGNYGYTF; DNA: TGTGCCAGCAGTTTAGGCTCAGGGAACTATGGCTACACCTTC
V: TRBV6-5; size: .; J: TRBJ2-1; D: .; CDR3: CASSSPADGVNEQFF; DNA: TGTGCCAGCAGTTCCCCGGCGGACGGCGTAAATGAGCAGTTCTTC
V: TRBV6-6; size: .; J: TRBJ1-5; D: .; CDR3: CASTSRGGLSNQPQHF; DNA: TGTGCCAGTACCTCCCGAGGGGGGCTTAGCAATCAGCCCCAGCATTTT
V: TRBV29-1; size: .; J: TRBJ2-5; D: .; CDR3: CSVDMARETQYF; DNA: TGCAGCGTTGATATGGCTCGGGAGACCCAGTACTTC
V: TRBV5-1; size: .; J: TRBJ2-7; D: .; CDR3: CASSLISPGPYEQYF; DNA: TGCGCCAGCAGCTTGATATCCCCAGGCCCCTACGAGCAGTACTTC
V: TRBV5-8; size: .; J: TRBJ1-2; D: .; CDR3: CASSFLEGVRSGYTF; DNA: TGTGCCAGCAGCTTCTTGGAAGGGGTGAGATCCGGCTACACCTTC
V: TRBV30; size: few; J: TRBJ1-5; D: .; CDR3: CAWSVYRNQPQHF; DNA: TGTGCCTGGAGTGTATATAGGAATCAGCCCCAGCATTTT
V: TRBV9; size: .; J: TRBJ2-7; D: TRBD2; CDR3: CASSPRTSPYYEQYF; DNA: TGTGCCAGCAGCCCGAGGACTAGCCCGTACTACGAGCAGTACTTC
V: TRBV29-1; size: .; J: TRBJ2-7; D: TRBD2; CDR3: CSVSLAGTAYEQYF; DNA: TGCAGCGTCTCGCTAGCGGGGACAGCCTACGAGCAGTACTTC
V: TRBV4-1; size: .; J: TRBJ2-5; D: TRBD1; CDR3: CASSQTGGETQYF; DNA: TGCGCCAGCAGCCAGACAGGGGGAGAGACCCAGTACTTC
V: TRBV4-3; size: few; J: TRBJ1-2; D: .; CDR3: CASSHRGWDGYTF; DNA: TGCGCCAGCAGCCATAGGGGCTGGGATGGCTACACCTTC
V: TRBV2; size: .; J: TRBJ2-2; D: .; CDR3: CASRRGSVANTGELFF; DNA: TGTGCCAGCAGACGGGGGTCGGTCGCGAACACCGGGGAGCTGTTTTTT
V: TRBV9; size: .; J: TRBJ1-5; D: .; CDR3: CASSPSASNQPQHF; DNA: TGTGCCAGCAGCCCCTCGGCCAGCAATCAGCCCCAGCATTTT
V: TRBV4-2; size: .; J: TRBJ2-5; D: .; CDR3: CASSQVPSEGEKQETQYF; DNA: TGTGCCAGCAGCCAAGTCCCTAGCGAGGGGGAAAAACAAGAGACCCAGTACTTC
V: TRBV25-1; size: few; J: TRBJ1-2; D: .; CDR3: CASSESAETGAYTF; DNA: TGTGCCAGCAGTGAATCTGCCGAGACAGGAGCCTACACCTTC
V: TRBV7-2; size: few; J: TRBJ1-1; D: .; CDR3: CASSKRGNTEAFF; DNA: TGTGCCAGCAGCAAACGAGGGAACACTGAAGCTTTCTTT
V: TRBV4-2; size: .; J: TRBJ2-6; D: .; CDR3: CASSQDTTVSGANVLTF; DNA: TGTGCCAGCAGCCAAGATACTACAGTCTCTGGGGCCAACGTCCTGACTTTC
V: TRBV29-1; size: .; J: TRBJ2-1; D: .; CDR3: CSVSNRVRNEQFF; DNA: TGCAGCGTTTCCAACAGGGTGAGGAATGAGCAGTTCTTC
V: TRBV19; size: few; J: TRBJ2-7; D: .; CDR3: CAPSLPLTWHEQYF; DNA: TGTGCCCCCAGTTTGCCATTAACATGGCACGAGCAGTACTTC
V: TRBV30; size: .; J: TRBJ2-7; D: .; CDR3: CAWSVGFGVIDEQYF; DNA: TGTGCCTGGAGTGTAGGGTTCGGGGTAATCGACGAGCAGTACTTC